In this sample, the clone carrying this T cell receptor (beta chain) turned up a few times. The target antigen is unknown. CDR1 is MNHEY, CDR2 SMNVEV, per germline (reference sequence). V was shortened by 3 bases and J by 0 bases, with 12 bases between the two germline ends. CDR3 size: 16 residues. The data are from a study of T cells after yellow fever vaccination. In making TCR cDNA, 5'RACE template switching added a universal primer site and UMIs to it. MiXCR, run by TCRdb on the 5' RACE reads, gives a single entry per CDR3 protein. The data hold about 330,000 distinct CDR3 sequences, with roughly 7% observed a single time. Study-level points and caveats: Most clones from primary vaccination resurfaced after the booster (96% CD4, approximately 88% CD8).

This chain links TRBV27 with TRBJ2-1, with D hard to call. This clonotype was obtained from a man younger than 35 who received the YFV17D yellow fever vaccine. Material: PBMCs, obtained about 49 days after the first yellow fever vaccination. The CDR3 reads CASSFWETSSYNEQFF. The CDR3 DNA follows: TGTGCCAGCAGTTTTTGGGAAACGAGCTCCTACAATGAGCAGTTCTTC.